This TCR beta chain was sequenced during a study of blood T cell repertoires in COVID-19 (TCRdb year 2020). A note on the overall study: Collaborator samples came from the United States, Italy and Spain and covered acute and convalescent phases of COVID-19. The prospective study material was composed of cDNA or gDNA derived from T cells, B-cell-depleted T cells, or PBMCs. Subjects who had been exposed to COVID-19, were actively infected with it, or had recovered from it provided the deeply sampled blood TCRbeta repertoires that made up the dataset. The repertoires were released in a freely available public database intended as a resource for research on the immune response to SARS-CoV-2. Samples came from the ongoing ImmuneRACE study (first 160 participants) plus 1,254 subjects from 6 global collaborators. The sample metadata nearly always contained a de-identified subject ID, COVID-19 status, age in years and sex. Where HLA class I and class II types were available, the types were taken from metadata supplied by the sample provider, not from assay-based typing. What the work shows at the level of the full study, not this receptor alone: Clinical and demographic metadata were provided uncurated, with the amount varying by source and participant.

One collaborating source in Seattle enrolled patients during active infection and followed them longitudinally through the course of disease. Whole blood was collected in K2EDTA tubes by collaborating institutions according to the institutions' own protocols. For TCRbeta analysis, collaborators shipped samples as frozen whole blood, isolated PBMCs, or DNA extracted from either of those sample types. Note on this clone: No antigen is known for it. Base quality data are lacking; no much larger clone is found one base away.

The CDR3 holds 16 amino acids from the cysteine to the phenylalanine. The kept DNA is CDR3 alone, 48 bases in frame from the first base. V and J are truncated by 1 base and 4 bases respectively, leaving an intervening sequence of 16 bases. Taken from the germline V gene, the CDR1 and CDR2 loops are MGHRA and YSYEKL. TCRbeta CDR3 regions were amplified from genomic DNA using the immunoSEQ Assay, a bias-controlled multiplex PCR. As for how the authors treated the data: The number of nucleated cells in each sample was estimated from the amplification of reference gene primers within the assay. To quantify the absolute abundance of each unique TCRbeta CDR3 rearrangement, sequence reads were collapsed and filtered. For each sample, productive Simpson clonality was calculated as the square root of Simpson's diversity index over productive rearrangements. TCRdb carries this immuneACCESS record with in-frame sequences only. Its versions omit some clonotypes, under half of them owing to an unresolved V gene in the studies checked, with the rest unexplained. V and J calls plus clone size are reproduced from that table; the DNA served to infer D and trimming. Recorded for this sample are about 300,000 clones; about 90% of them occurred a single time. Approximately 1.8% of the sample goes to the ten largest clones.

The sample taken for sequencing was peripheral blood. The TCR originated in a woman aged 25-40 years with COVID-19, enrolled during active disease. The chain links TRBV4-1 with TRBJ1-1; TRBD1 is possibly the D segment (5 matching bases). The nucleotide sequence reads TGCGCCAGCAGCCAAGCCGGTGCCAGGAGGGGCACTGAAGCTTTCTTT. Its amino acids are CASSQAGARRGTEAFF.